This is a list of T cell receptor beta chains from one sample in a study of blood T cell repertoires in COVID-19. Only in-frame clones appear in the TCRdb table, and some are missing; sequencing was by immunoSEQ multiplex PCR. Of over 100,000 clones in the sample, about 88% were seen once. The sequenced material came from peripheral blood. The receptors come from a man aged 50 to 59 with active or convalescent COVID-19. Both conserved end residues are part of each CDR3. A D gene is named only where the DNA matches it firmly. Clone size is shown for a subset of rows, as once, few, many or a class of expanded clone.

few | - | TRBJ2-7 | TRBV10-3 | TGTGCCATCAGTGGGGGCCCTAAGGGCGAGCAGTACTTC | CAISGGPKGEQYF
- | TRBD1 | TRBJ1-3 | TRBV5-4 | TGTGCCAGCAGCTTACAGGGGCCAGGAAACACCATATATTTT | CASSLQGPGNTIYF
- | - | TRBJ2-4 | TRBV19 | TGTGCCAGTAGTATTGGGGGGAGGAGGATCTACTTC | CASSIGGRRIYF
once | - | TRBJ1-1 | TRBV10-2 | TGCGCCAGCAGCTGGGGGGAGATGAACACTGAAGCTTTCTTT | CASSWGEMNTEAFF
- | - | TRBJ1-2 | TRBV28 | TGTGCCAGCAGTTTGGGGGGGGGTAACTATGGCTACACCTTC | CASSLGGGNYGYTF
- | TRBD1 | TRBJ2-3 | TRBV2 | TGTGCCAGCGACAGGGGAAGCACAGATACGCAGTATTTT | CASDRGSTDTQYF
- | TRBD1 | TRBJ1-2 | TRBV19 | TGTGCCAGTAGTAGGACAGGGGGCGACTATGGCTACACCTTC | CASSRTGGDYGYTF
- | TRBD2 | TRBJ2-7 | TRBV14 | TGTGCCAGCAGCCAGGGGACTAGCGGGTACGAGCAGTACTTC | CASSQGTSGYEQYF
- | TRBD1 | TRBJ1-1 | TRBV7-2 | TGTGCCAGCACTCGACAACAGGGGGAAGCTTTCTTT | CASTRQQGEAFF
- | TRBD2 | TRBJ2-3 | TRBV7-2 | TGTGCCAGCAGCTTAGTAGCGGGGGGATCAGGAGATACGCAGTATTTT | CASSLVAGGSGDTQYF
- | - | TRBJ2-3 | TRBV6-4 | TGTGCCAGCTCAGGGGGGAGCACAGATACGCAGTATTTT | CASSGGSTDTQYF
- | TRBD2 | TRBJ2-5 | TRBV6-5 | TGTGCCAGCAGGGATACTAGCGGGGGAAGAGAGACCCAGTACTTC | CASRDTSGGRETQYF
- | - | TRBJ2-5 | TRBV3-1/TRBV3-2 | TGTGCCAGCAGCCATAGTACGGTTCAAGAGACCCAGTACTTC | CASSHSTVQETQYF
- | TRBD2 | TRBJ2-5 | TRBV28 | TGTGCCAGCAGCCACCGACTAGCGGGGGGCCGAAAAGAGACCCAGTACTTC | CASSHRLAGGRKETQYF
- | - | TRBJ2-7 | TRBV6-2/TRBV6-3 | TGTGCCAGCAGTTCTGGACACTCCCTCTACGAGCAGTACTTC | CASSSGHSLYEQYF
- | TRBD1 | TRBJ2-7 | TRBV6-5 | TGTGCCAGCAAAAGTGGGACAGGGAAGTACGAGCAGTACTTC | CASKSGTGKYEQYF
- | - | TRBJ1-4 | TRBV28 | TGTGCCACCGGACAGTCTAATGAAAAACTGTTTTTT | CATGQSNEKLFF
once | - | TRBJ1-1 | TRBV6-5 | TGTGCCAGCAGCCACGGGGTCTTTACGAACACTGAAGCTTTCTTT | CASSHGVFTNTEAFF
- | TRBD1 | TRBJ1-4 | TRBV18 | TGTGCCAGCTCCCGGGAAAGACAGGGGTACGAAAAACTGTTTTTT | CASSRERQGYEKLFF
- | TRBD2 | TRBJ2-1 | TRBV4-1 | TGCGCCAGCAGCCAAGAGGGAGGGGCAGGATACAATGAGCAGTTCTTC | CASSQEGGAGYNEQFF
few | TRBD1 | TRBJ1-3 | TRBV2 | TGTGCCAGCAGTGAAACCATGCGACAGGGGTCTGGAAACACCATATATTTT | CASSETMRQGSGNTIYF
- | TRBD1 | TRBJ2-2 | TRBV5-1 | TGCGCCAGCGGAAGACAGGGAACGGCCGGGGAGCTGTTTTTT | CASGRQGTAGELFF